This TCR beta chain was profiled in a study of T-cell reconstitution after alpha-beta-depleted transplantation in children (dated by TCRdb to 2016 to 2017). Concerning the study at large: The study quantitatively tracked T-cell immune reconstitution after TCRalphabeta/CD19-depleted allogeneic hematopoietic cell transplantation in children using TCR repertoire profiling.

Libraries came from PCR. Sequencing used an Illumina HiSeq 2500. To normalize quantification of the TCRbeta repertoire, the TCR libraries were built with molecular barcoding that relied on unique molecular identifiers. Using fastp trimming at Q25 and MiXCR clonotype assembly, TCRdb reanalyzed the public sequencing data and kept in-frame beta chains. Entries that share a CDR3 protein sequence are merged under the most common genes and DNA. The sample yields 500,000 or so distinct CDR3 sequences; 32% were counted once. The leading ten clones occupy 2% to 3% of the sample. Deletion took 8 bases off V and 0 bases off J, with a span of 17 bases between the germline ends. Looking up the germline V gene (reference sequence) yields CDR1 GTSNPN and CDR2 SVGIG. From cysteine to phenylalanine, the CDR3 is 14 amino acids long. Just CDR3 DNA is preserved here, 42 bases in frame from base 1. There are a few counts of this clonotype. This clone's antigen is unknown. Base qualities are not at hand, and no much larger clone is one base apart.

The sequences come from PBMCs from the stem cell graft donor, collected from the stem cell graft. This sequence was found in a human donor who donated a stem cell graft to a child with aplastic anemia. The chain couples TRBV30 to TRBJ2-7; the D gene is not confidently resolved. The DNA reads TGTGCCAGCAGAGACTCGACGGCCTCCTACGAGCAGTACTTC. Its translation is CASRDSTASYEQYF.